The 7 T cell receptor beta chains presented below share a single source sample, sequenced in a study of T cell responses to AZD1222 COVID-19 vaccine. Clones were sequenced by immunoSEQ multiplex PCR, and TCRdb holds only the in-frame ones, with some missing. The profile shows 90,000 to 110,000 clones, roughly 90% of them singletons. The sequencing here drew on peripheral blood, taken on day 0 of AZD1222 vaccination. The receptors come from an adult in good health.

This chain joins TRBV19 and TRBJ2-6; possibly TRBD2 for D (5 bases). CDR3 length: 17 amino acids. Trimming cost V 9 bases and J 0 bases, with 18 bases left between them. Germline V gene lookup returns CDR1 LNHDA and CDR2 SQIVND (reference sequence). The CDR3 is CASGGPGFSSGANVLTF. In DNA form, the CDR3 reads TGTGCCAGCGGCGGGCCAGGTTTTAGCTCTGGGGCCAACGTCCTGACTTTC.

J is TRBJ1-1 and V is TRBV11-1; maybe TRBD1 (5 bases). This CDR3 contains 13 residues. V lost 1 base, J lost 6 bases, and 9 bases lay in between. Looked up from germline, CDR1 is SGHAT and CDR2 is FQDESV (reference sequence). The DNA for the CDR3 is TGTGCCAGCAGCTTAGGGGGCGCGGCTGAAGCTTTCTTT. Protein product: CASSLGGAAEAFF.

The chain recombines TRBV24-1 with TRBJ2-1; D is possibly TRBD2 (5 bases). This CDR3 has 15 amino acids. The germline V gene has CDR1 KGHDR and CDR2 SFDVKD. Trimming stripped 4 bases from V and 0 bases from J, with 9 bases between. CDR3 DNA sequence: TGTGCCACCAGTGAGCGGGTCAGCTCCTACAATGAGCAGTTCTTC. Translating it yields CATSERVSSYNEQFF.

The V gene is TRBV25-1, the J gene TRBJ1-6; no clear D gene. V dropped 5 bases and J dropped 4 bases, with 9 bases sitting between them. The CDR3 consists of 14 residues. Germline lookup yields CDR1 MGHDK and CDR2 SYGVNS. The CDR3 DNA follows: TGTGCCAGCAGTTTGATCCGGTATAATTCACCCCTCCACTTT. Residues: CASSLIRYNSPLHF.

As DNA, the CDR3 is TGTGCCAGCAGCCCAGCAAGGTTGGGGGCAGCTTTCTTT. Translating gives CASSPARLGAAFF. The gene calls are TRBV14 and TRBJ1-1, with TRBD1 as a possible D gene (6 bases). V dropped 4 bases and J dropped 10 bases, with 16 bases sitting between them. The CDR3 sequence is 13 residues long. From germline, CDR1 is SGHDN and CDR2 FVKESK.

The chain is built from TRBV6-5 and TRBJ2-7, with unresolved D. Germline-derived CDR1 and CDR2 are MNHEY and SVGAGI. The CDR3 is 15 amino acids. Trimming took off 0 bases at V and 0 bases at J, with 9 bases between the two ends. DNA of the CDR3: TGTGCCAGCAGTTACTCGTATGAGGACTCCTACGAGCAGTACTTC. Translated, it gives CASSYSYEDSYEQYF.

The chain uses TRBV6-5 and TRBJ1-1; the D is unclear. Germline-derived CDR1 and CDR2 are MNHEY and SVGAGI. The CDR3 has 13 amino acids. The ends were cut back, 4 bases at V and 3 bases at J, with 9 bases in the middle. The CDR3, as DNA: TGTGCCAGCAGTTCCGGGAGAGACACTGAAGCTTTCTTT. It yields the protein CASSSGRDTEAFF.